The entry that follows covers one T cell receptor (beta chain) sequence. The sample comes from a study of shared clonotypes between healthy human individuals. The CDR3 has 13 residues. Germline CDR1 and CDR2: SEHNR and FQNEAQ (reference sequence). The V end was cut by 5 bases, the J end by 6 bases, with 14 bases between. Libraries were prepared by immunoSEQ multiplex PCR; TCRdb keeps only in-frame clonotypes and omits some of them. The data show some 2,400,000 clones, approximately 96% seen once. Sequenced: naive CD4+ T cells sorted from blood. As for subset: CD45RA+ positively selected. This clonotype was obtained from a man younger than 30 in good health. This chain links TRBV7-9 with TRBJ2-7; D may be TRBD1 (6 bases). The CDR3 region is CASSPRDKSEQYF. The CDR3 region has the DNA TGTGCCAGCAGCCCAAGGGACAAGAGCGAGCAGTACTTC.